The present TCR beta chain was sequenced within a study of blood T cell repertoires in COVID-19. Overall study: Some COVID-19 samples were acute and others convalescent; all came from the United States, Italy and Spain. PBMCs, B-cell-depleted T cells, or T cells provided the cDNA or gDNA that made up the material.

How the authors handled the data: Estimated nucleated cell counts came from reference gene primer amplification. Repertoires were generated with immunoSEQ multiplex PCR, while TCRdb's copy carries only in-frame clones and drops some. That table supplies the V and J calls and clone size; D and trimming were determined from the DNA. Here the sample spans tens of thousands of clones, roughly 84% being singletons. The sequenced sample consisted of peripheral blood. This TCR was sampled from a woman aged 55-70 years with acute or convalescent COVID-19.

CDR3: CASDSNSPLHF. In DNA form, the CDR3 reads TGTGCCAGTGACAGTAATTCACCCCTCCACTTT. This chain connects TRBV6-5 to TRBJ1-6; possible D gene TRBD1, 5 bases. The V end lost 9 bases, the J end lost 6 bases, and 6 bases lay between the germline ends. This CDR3 has 11 residues. The germline gives CDR1 MNHEY, CDR2 SVGAGI.